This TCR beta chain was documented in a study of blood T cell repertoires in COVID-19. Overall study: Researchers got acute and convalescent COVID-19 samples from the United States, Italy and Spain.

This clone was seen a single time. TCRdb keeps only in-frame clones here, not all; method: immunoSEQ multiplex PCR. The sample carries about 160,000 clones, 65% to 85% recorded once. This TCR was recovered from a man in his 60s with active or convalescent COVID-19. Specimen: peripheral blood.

The CDR3 DNA sequence: TGCGCCAGCAGCTTGGAGTCTAGCGGGATATACGAGCAGTACTTC. Its protein is CASSLESSGIYEQYF. V and J are TRBV5-1 and TRBJ2-7; 9 bases agree with TRBD2. After removal of 0 bases from V and 4 bases from J, the junction contained 5 bases not matched to a gene. This CDR3 has 15 amino acids. Germline V CDR1 and CDR2: SGHRS, YFSETQ.